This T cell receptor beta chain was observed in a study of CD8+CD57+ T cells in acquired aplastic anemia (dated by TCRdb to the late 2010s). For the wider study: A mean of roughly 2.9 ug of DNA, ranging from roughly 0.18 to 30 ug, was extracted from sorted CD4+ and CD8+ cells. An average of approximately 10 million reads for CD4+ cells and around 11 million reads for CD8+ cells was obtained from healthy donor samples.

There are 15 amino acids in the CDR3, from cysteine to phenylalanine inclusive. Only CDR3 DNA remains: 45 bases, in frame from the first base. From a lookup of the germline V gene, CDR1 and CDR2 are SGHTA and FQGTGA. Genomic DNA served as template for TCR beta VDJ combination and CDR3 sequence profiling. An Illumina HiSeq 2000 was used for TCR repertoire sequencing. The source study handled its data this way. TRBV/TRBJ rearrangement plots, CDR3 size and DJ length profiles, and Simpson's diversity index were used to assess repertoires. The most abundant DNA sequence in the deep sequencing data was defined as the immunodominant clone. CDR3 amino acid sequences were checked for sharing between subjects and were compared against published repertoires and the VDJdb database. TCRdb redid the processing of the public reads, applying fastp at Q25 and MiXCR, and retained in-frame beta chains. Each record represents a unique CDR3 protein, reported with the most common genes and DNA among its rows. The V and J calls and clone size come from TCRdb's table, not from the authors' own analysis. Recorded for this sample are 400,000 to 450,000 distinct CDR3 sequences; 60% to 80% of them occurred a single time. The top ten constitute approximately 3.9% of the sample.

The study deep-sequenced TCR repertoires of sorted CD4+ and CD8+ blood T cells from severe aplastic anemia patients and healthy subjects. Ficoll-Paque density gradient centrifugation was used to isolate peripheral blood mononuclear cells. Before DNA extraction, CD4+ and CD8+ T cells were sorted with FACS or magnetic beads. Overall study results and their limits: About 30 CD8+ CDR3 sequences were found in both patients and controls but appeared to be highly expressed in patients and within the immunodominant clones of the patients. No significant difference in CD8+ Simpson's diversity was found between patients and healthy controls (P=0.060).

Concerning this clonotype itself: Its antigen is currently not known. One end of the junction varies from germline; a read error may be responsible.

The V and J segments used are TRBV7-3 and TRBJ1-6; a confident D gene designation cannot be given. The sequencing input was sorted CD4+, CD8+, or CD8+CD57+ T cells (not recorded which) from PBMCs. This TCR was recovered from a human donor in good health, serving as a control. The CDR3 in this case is CASSLVEGYNSSLHF. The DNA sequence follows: TGTGCCAGCAGCTTAGTGGAGGGATATAATTCATCCCTCCACTTT.